The TCR beta chain described here comes from a study of T cell repertoires in cytomegalovirus infection. Study background: Public TCR beta signature analysis indicated the presence of both CMV infection and matching HLA type. The study's findings and limits: HLA-C-restricted CMV-specific TCR beta clonotypes were dominant in the ex vivo response. CMV carriers having the relevant HLA were flagged by cumulative public TCR beta family frequency.

The V and J ends lost 1 base and 3 bases, in that order; junction bases with no gene match: 7. The CDR3 spans 16 residues. Germline V CDR1 and CDR2: SGHVS, FQNEAQ. TCRdb passed the reads through MiXCR, listing each CDR3 protein once. The repertoire holds about 150,000 distinct CDR3 sequences, with over 15% as singletons. As for this clonotype: As yet, its antigen is unknown.

Sample: CD8+ T cells from PBMCs. This receptor was taken from a human donor in good health (CMV status not recorded). Some clones in this sample may be carry-over from other donors' samples. The V call is TRBV7-8, the J call TRBJ1-1; 8 bases map to TRBD1. CDR3 bases: TGTGCCAGCAGCTTAGTAACAGGGGGGCGGGACACTGAAGCTTTCTTT. Amino acid sequence: CASSLVTGGRDTEAFF.